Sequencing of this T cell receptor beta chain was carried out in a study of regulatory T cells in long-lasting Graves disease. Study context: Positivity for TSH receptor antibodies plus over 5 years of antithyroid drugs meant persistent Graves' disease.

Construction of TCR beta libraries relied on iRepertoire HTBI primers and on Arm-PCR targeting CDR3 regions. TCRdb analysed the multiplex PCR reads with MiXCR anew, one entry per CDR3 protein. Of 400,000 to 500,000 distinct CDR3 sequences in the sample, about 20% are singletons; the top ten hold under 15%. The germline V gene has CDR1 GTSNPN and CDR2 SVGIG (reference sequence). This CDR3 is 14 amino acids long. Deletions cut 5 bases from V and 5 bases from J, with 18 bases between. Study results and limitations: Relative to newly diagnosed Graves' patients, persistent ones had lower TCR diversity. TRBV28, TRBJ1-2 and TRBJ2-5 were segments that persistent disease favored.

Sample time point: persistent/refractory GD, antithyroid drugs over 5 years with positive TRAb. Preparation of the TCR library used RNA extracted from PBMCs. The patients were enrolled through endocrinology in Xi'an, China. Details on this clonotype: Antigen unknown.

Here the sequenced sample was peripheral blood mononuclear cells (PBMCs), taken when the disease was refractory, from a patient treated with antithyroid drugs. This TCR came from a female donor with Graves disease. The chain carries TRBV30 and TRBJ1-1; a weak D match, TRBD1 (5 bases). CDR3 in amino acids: CAWDKNAAGTEAFF. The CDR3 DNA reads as TGTGCCTGGGATAAAAACGCGGCAGGGACTGAAGCTTTCTTT.